This passage covers 28 T cell receptor beta chains from one sample sequenced in a study of patients and donors after allogeneic stem cell transplantation. TCRdb analysed the RT-PCR reads with MiXCR anew, one entry per CDR3 protein. This repertoire shows 1,500 to 2,000 distinct CDR3 sequences, 5.5% to 8% found once; its top ten account for 15% to 20%. The sequenced sample was blood, either unsorted or a sorted T cell fraction (not recorded which). Source of these receptors: a human donor who was either an allogeneic HSCT recipient or a stem cell or donor lymphocyte infusion donor (not recorded which). It is not recorded whose cells these are; they may come from a transplant donor.

Relative to its sample, this clonotype is medium-sized. The chain recombines TRBV10-3 with TRBJ2-2; D is uncertain. Germline CDR1 and CDR2: ENHRY and SYGVKD. The V and J ends lost 3 bases and 7 bases respectively, with 6 bases between them. This CDR3 contains 12 residues. In nucleotides, the CDR3 is TGTGCCATCAGTGAAGCCGTCGGGGAGCTGTTTTTT. It specifies CAISEAVGELFF.

CDR3 region: CSARDRTGGENTQYF. The CDR3 DNA follows: TGCAGTGCTAGAGATCGTACAGGGGGCGAAAATACGCAGTATTTT. The V call is TRBV20-1, the J call TRBJ2-3, with 9 bases aligning to TRBD1. This CDR3 region has 15 residues. The ends lost 0 bases at V and 7 bases at J; junction bases unmatched: 8. Germline lookup yields CDR1 DFQATT and CDR2 SNEGSKA (reference sequence).

V is TRBV19 and J is TRBJ1-1; D not resolved. Germline V gene data show CDR1 as LNHDA and CDR2 as SQIVND (reference sequence). There are 12 residues in the CDR3. The germline V and J ends were trimmed by 3 bases and 4 bases, with 6 bases remaining between them. The CDR3: CASSIPGTEAFF. CDR3 sequence (DNA): TGTGCCAGTAGTATCCCGGGCACTGAAGCTTTCTTT.

By frequency in the sample, this clonotype is medium-sized (0.01 to 0.1%). The chain links TRBV6-1 to TRBJ1-1, with D perhaps TRBD1 (6 bases). Germline CDR1 MNHNS, CDR2 SASEGT. The CDR3 is made up of 12 amino acids. Trimming removed 7 bases at V and 6 bases at J, with 12 bases between. CDR3 nucleotides: TGTGCCAGCACCAAGGGGGAGTCTGAAGCTTTCTTT. Translation gives CASTKGESEAFF.

This clonotype was observed a few times. The gene calls are TRBV5-1 and TRBJ1-1, with 7 bases aligning to TRBD1. After removal of 3 bases from V and 7 bases from J, the junction contained 6 bases not matched to a gene. The CDR3 loop spans 13 amino acids. CDR1 SGHRS and CDR2 YFSETQ come from the germline V gene. CDR3 in DNA: TGCGCCAGCAGCTATACGGACAGGAGTGAAGCTTTCTTT. Encoded protein: CASSYTDRSEAFF.

This clonotype was seen a handful of times. The V and J genes are TRBV7-2 and TRBJ2-5; D uncertain. The CDR3 contains 15 residues. Trimming cost V 4 bases and J 3 bases, with 15 bases left between them. CDR1 and CDR2 (germline): SGHTA, FQGNSA. Here the CDR3 reads CASSSSGRTEETQYF. DNA of the CDR3: TGTGCCAGCAGCTCCTCTGGGCGGACGGAAGAGACCCAGTACTTC.

This clonotype was observed a handful of times. This chain links TRBV5-5 with TRBJ2-5; the D gene is possibly TRBD1 (6 bases). Germline assignment: CDR1 SGHKS and CDR2 YYEKEE (reference sequence). This CDR3 comprises 15 residues. Trimming took 3 bases from V and 2 from J, leaving 14 bases between them. CDR3 residues: CASSSEDSTQETQYF. The CDR3 nucleotides are TGTGCCAGCAGCTCGGAGGACAGTACTCAAGAGACCCAGTACTTC.

Sample share makes this clonotype large. The V and J genes are TRBV29-1 and TRBJ2-7; D may be TRBD1 (6 bases). CDR1 SQVTM and CDR2 ANQGSEA come from the germline V gene. Trimming stripped 1 base from V and 7 bases from J, with 14 bases between. This CDR3 is 13 amino acids long. The CDR3, as DNA: TGCAGCGTTGAAGGAACAGGGCATTGGGAGCAGTACTTC. Translating it yields CSVEGTGHWEQYF.

This clonotype is large. The genes are TRBV27 and TRBJ2-7; 7 bases agree with TRBD1. The CDR3 length is 19 residues. CDR1 is MNHEY, CDR2 SMNVEV, per germline (reference sequence). V was clipped by 0 bases and J by 1 base; unmatched bases: 15. In DNA, the CDR3 is TGTGCCAGCAGTTTATCCCCTATGTCGGGACAGTATCATTCCTACGAGCAGTACTTC. It yields the protein CASSLSPMSGQYHSYEQYF.

In its sample, this clonotype is medium-sized. This chain connects TRBV6-6 to TRBJ1-4; D is unclear. This CDR3 is built from 12 residues. Trimming removed 2 bases at V and 10 bases at J, with 8 bases between. Germline CDR1 MNHNY, CDR2 SVGAGI (reference sequence). The CDR3 loop reads CASSYHLGKLFF. The CDR3 nucleotides are TGTGCCAGCAGTTACCATTTAGGAAAACTGTTTTTT.

This clonotype is categorized as large. This chain links TRBV7-2 with TRBJ2-3; D call uncertain. Germline values: CDR1 SGHTA, CDR2 FQGNSA. Trimming left V 5 bases short and J 2 bases short, with 5 bases between. The CDR3 covers 12 residues. The DNA of the CDR3 is TGTGCCAGCAGCGAGTACACAGATACGCAGTATTTT. Translation: CASSEYTDTQYF.

This clonotype was counted only a few times. This chain links TRBV4-3 with TRBJ1-6; D gene uncertain. With 0 bases removed from V and 9 bases from J, the gap between germline ends came to 6 bases. Germline V gene sequence: CDR1 LGHNA, CDR2 YSLEER. The CDR3 runs 13 residues. In nucleotides, the CDR3 is TGCGCCAGCAGCCAAGATCAAGCTTCACCCCTCCACTTT. Protein: CASSQDQASPLHF.

This clonotype turned up a few times. The gene calls are TRBV19 and TRBJ1-1; 8 bases are a match to TRBD1. Germline lookup yields CDR1 LNHDA and CDR2 SQIVND (reference sequence). V trimming: 8 bases; J trimming: 5 bases; junction bases outside the gene matches: 7. The CDR3 runs to 13 residues. CDR3 nucleotide sequence: TGTGCCAGTGGGTGGGGACAGGCGACTGAAGCTTTCTTT. Amino acids: CASGWGQATEAFF.

In its sample, this clonotype is medium-sized. The V call is TRBV5-4, the J call TRBJ1-4, with 7 bases that match TRBD1. Germline values: CDR1 SGHNT, CDR2 YYREEE (reference sequence). The J segment lost 7 bases and the V segment lost 2 bases, leaving 8 bases of the junction unmatched. This CDR3 is built from 15 residues. CDR3 sequence reads: CASSFGGTEGEKLFF. Here the CDR3 DNA reads TGTGCCAGCAGCTTTGGTGGGACAGAAGGTGAAAAACTGTTTTTT.

In nucleotides, the CDR3 is TGTGCCAGCAGCCGACGCAAAACTAGCGGGACGAGCACAGATACGCAGTATTTT. Its protein product is CASSRRKTSGTSTDTQYF. This rearrangement joins TRBV7-6 to TRBJ2-3, with 10 bases matching TRBD2. J was trimmed by 0 bases and V by 5 bases; bases with no gene match: 11. Germline V gene lookup returns CDR1 SGHVS and CDR2 FNYEAQ. The CDR3 has 18 residues.

By its share, this clonotype is medium-sized. The CDR3 is CASSGYNEQFF. DNA for the CDR3: TGTGCCAGCAGTGGGTACAATGAGCAGTTCTTC. This sequence joins TRBV2 and TRBJ2-1; D is unresolved. Germline CDR1 and CDR2: SNHLY and FYNNEI. The V gene lost 4 bases and the J gene lost 4 bases, with 2 bases spanning the gap. The CDR3 extends over 11 amino acids. The whole variable domain, remainder taken from reference TRBV2 and TRBJ2-1, is EPEVTQTPSHQVTQMGQEVILRCVPISNHLYFYWYRQILGQKVEFLVSFYNNEISEKSEIFDDQFSVERPDGSNFTLKIRSTKLEDSAMYFCASSGYNEQFFGPGTRLTVL.

By sample fraction, this clonotype is medium-sized. The chain is built from TRBV25-1 and TRBJ1-1, with a weak D call TRBD1 (5 bases). Germline assignment: CDR1 MGHDK and CDR2 SYGVNS. This CDR3 has 12 residues. Trimming took off 6 bases at V and 4 bases at J, with 9 bases between the two ends. CDR3 coding DNA: TGTGCCAGCAGAGGGGTGGTCACTGAAGCTTTCTTT. Amino acids: CASRGVVTEAFF. The entire variable domain, with the rest obtained from reference TRBV25-1 and TRBJ1-1, is as follows: EADIYQTPRYLVIGTGKKITLECSQTMGHDKMYWYQQDPGMELHLIHYSYGVNSTEKGDLSSESTVSRIRTEHFPLTLESARPSHTSQYLCASRGVVTEAFFGQGTRLTVV.

This clonotype was found a few times. This chain uses TRBV30 with TRBJ1-1; no clear D. The germline V gene has CDR1 GTSNPN and CDR2 SVGIG (reference sequence). Deletions cut 4 bases from V and 1 base from J, with 10 bases between. This CDR3 is 13 amino acids long. The CDR3 sequence is CAWIRNTNTEAFF. The CDR3 bases are TGTGCCTGGATCCGAAATACGAACACTGAAGCTTTCTTT.

Here the CDR3 reads CASSTDPAAKNIQYF. The CDR3 region has the DNA TGTGCCAGCAGCACAGACCCGGCAGCCAAAAACATTCAGTACTTC. The chain combines TRBV5-6 with TRBJ2-4; D ambiguous. Trimming removed 4 bases from V and 0 bases from J, with 11 bases in between. Germline CDR1 and CDR2: SGHDT and YYEEEE. The CDR3 is made up of 15 amino acids.

The rearrangement joins TRBV19 to TRBJ1-2; D is unclear. The CDR3 runs 16 residues. With 1 base removed from V and 5 bases from J, the gap between germline ends came to 17 bases. Germline V gives CDR1 LNHDA, CDR2 SQIVND (reference sequence). The CDR3 DNA sequence: TGTGCCAGTAGTATAGCCCCGACGCCGTGGGGATATGGCTACACCTTC. Translation gives CASSIAPTPWGYGYTF.

The rearrangement uses TRBV6-4 and TRBJ1-3, with D possibly TRBD1 on 6 matching bases. The ends were cut back, 2 bases at V and 4 bases at J, with 15 bases in the middle. This CDR3 has 16 amino acids. Germline V gene sequence: CDR1 MRHNA, CDR2 SNTAGT. This CDR3 reads CASSDRSRGQGNTIYF. The CDR3 nucleotides are TGTGCCAGCAGTGACCGCAGTCGGGGGCAGGGAAACACCATATATTTT.

This clonotype was detected only a few times. The chain combines TRBV12-3 or TRBV12-4 with TRBJ2-1; 7 bases line up with TRBD1. This CDR3 has 13 residues. The V gene end was trimmed by 10 bases and the J gene end by 4 bases; junction bases not matched to a gene: 7. The CDR3 DNA follows: TGTGCCACAAAGACAGGGTCTTACAATGAGCAGTTCTTC. This codes for CATKTGSYNEQFF.

The sample holds a few counts of this clonotype. This chain joins TRBV5-1 and TRBJ2-1; D tentatively reads TRBD1 or TRBD2 (5 bases each). Germline CDR1 and CDR2: SGHRS and YFSETQ. The CDR3 is 13 residues long. Trimming pared 0 bases from V and 5 bases from J, leaving 6 bases between. This CDR3 is CASSLGGDNEQFF. Written as DNA, the CDR3 is TGCGCCAGCAGCTTGGGAGGGGACAATGAGCAGTTCTTC.

In its sample, this clonotype is medium-sized. This chain uses TRBV12-2 with TRBJ2-5; TRBD1, as called in the table, went unchecked against the DNA. TRBV12-2 is listed as a pseudogene. The CDR3 is made up of 15 amino acids. CDR3 nucleotide sequence: TGTGCAAGTCGATCCCCAAGAGGGGGTCCGGAGACCCAGTACTTC. Protein: CASRSPRGGPETQYF.

This clonotype is categorized as medium-sized. The chain joins TRBV13 to TRBJ2-7; TRBD1 might be the D (5 bases). Germline CDR1 reads PRHDT; CDR2 reads FYEKMQ (reference sequence). CDR3 length equals 13 residues. V lost 5 bases, J lost 2 bases, and 10 bases lay in between. The CDR3 DNA is TGTGCCAGCAGCCGACAGTCTACCTACGAGCAGTACTTC. This gives the protein CASSRQSTYEQYF.

This clonotype is categorized as large. The V and J genes are TRBV11-2 and TRBJ2-7, with TRBD2 identical over 11 bases. The ends lost 5 bases at V and 2 bases at J; junction bases unmatched: 8. In germline, CDR1 is SGHAT, CDR2 FQNNGV. The CDR3 runs to 16 residues. CDR3 residues: CASSANTGLAAYEQYF. DNA for the CDR3: TGTGCCAGCAGCGCTAACACGGGACTAGCGGCCTACGAGCAGTACTTC.

This clonotype occurred a few times. This chain joins TRBV18 and TRBJ1-1, with 7 bases that match TRBD1. Trimming removed 0 bases from V and 1 base from J; junction bases left unmatched: 5. The CDR3 totals 16 residues. Germline V lookup: CDR1 KGHSH, CDR2 LQKENI. CDR3 residues: CASSPPSTGSNTEAFF. The CDR3 region has the DNA TGTGCCAGCTCACCACCGTCGACAGGGTCGAACACTGAAGCTTTCTTT.

This clonotype qualifies as medium-sized. The rearrangement uses TRBV5-1 and TRBJ1-2, with D tentatively TRBD1 (6 bases). This CDR3 contains 14 residues. V lost 3 bases and J lost 8, with 17 bases in between. From germline, CDR1 is SGHRS and CDR2 YFSETQ. The CDR3 protein is CASSSRTGIEGYTF. The CDR3, as DNA: TGCGCCAGCAGCTCCCGAACAGGGATTGAGGGCTACACCTTC.